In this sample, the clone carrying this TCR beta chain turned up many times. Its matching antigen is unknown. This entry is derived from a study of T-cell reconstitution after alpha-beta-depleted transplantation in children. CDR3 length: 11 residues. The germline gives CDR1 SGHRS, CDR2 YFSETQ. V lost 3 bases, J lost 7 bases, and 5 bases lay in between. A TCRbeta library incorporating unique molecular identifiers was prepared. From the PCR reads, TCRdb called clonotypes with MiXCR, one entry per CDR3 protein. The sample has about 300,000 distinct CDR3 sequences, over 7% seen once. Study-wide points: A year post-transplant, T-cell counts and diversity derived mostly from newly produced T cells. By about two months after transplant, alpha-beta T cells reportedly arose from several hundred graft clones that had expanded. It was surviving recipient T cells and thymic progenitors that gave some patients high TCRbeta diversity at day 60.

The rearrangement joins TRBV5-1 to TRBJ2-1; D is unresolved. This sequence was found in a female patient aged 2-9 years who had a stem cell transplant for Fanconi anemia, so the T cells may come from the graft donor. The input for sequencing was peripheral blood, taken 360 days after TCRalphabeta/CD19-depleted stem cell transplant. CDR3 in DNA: TGCGCCAGCAGCTCTATTAATGAGCAGTTCTTC. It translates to CASSSINEQFF.